Reported below is one T cell receptor (beta chain). No antigen is known for it. The data were produced by immunoSEQ multiplex PCR, yet TCRdb's version contains in-frame clones alone and is incomplete. The sample yields more than 75,000 clones, 85% to 95% seen once. The CDR3 length is 14 residues. V lost 6 bases to trimming and J lost 8 bases; unmatched junction nucleotides: 8. From germline, CDR1 is WSHSY and CDR2 SAAADI. The sample originates from a study of PD-1 blockade in classical Hodgkin lymphoma. Whole-study context: Treatment was intravenous nivolumab, 3 mg/kg every 2 weeks, until progression.

The time point was: cycle 4 day 1 (C4D1), after 6 weeks of nivolumab. All the patients suffered relapse after autologous stem cell transplantation, and brentuximab vedotin exposure differed. Study-wide points: Relapsed/refractory patients reportedly had lower baseline diversity than newly diagnosed patients.

The sequences come from peripheral blood mononuclear cells (PBMCs), collected before the fourth cycle of nivolumab. The rearrangement links TRBV10-2 to TRBJ2-3, with 10 bases lining up with TRBD2. This TCR came from a human donor with classical Hodgkin lymphoma. CDR3 DNA sequence: TGCGCCAGCAGGCTAGCGGGGGCGCAACGTACGCAGTATTTT. It translates to CASRLAGAQRTQYF.